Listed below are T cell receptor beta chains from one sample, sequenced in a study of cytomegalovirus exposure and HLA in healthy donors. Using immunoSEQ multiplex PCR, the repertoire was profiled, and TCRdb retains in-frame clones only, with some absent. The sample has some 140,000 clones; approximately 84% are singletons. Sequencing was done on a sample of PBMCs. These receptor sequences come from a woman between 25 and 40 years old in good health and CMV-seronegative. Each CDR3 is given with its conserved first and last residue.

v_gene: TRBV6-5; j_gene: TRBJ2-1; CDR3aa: CASSSTDITLGNEQFF
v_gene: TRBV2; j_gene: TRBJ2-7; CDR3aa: CASSVGRGPPYEQYF
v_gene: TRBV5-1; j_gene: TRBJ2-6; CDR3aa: CASSYGPGSGANVLTF
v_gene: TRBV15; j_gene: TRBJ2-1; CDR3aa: CATRFSGGGGNEQFF
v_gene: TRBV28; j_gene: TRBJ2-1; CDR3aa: CASSRRRTRDEQFF
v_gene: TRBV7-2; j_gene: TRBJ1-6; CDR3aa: CASSTRDSLNSPLHF
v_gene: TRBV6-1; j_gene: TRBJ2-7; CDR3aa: CASSVGAFSYEQYF
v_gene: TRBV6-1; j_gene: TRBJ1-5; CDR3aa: CASSRDFSNQPQHF
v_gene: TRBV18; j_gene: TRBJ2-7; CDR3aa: CASSQLRSGTGALEQYF
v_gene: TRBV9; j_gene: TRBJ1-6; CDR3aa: CASSRGDNSPLHF
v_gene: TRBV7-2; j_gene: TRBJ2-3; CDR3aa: CASSWDRGADTQYF
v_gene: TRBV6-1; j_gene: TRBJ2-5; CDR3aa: CASSATETGREYF
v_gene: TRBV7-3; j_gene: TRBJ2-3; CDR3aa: CASSTGGTSASNTQYF
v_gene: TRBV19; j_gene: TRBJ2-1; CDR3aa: CASSIWTDNNEQFF
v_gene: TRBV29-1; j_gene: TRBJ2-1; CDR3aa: CSVVRSSYNEQFF
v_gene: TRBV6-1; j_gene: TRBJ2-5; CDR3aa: CASSEDGWGLGTQYF
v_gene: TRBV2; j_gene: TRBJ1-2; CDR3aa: CASSRTGYGYTF
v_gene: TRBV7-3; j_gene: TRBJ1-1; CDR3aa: CASSLAQGAEAFF